The entry that follows covers one T cell receptor (beta chain) sequence. This clonotype came up many times. Its antigen is not yet known. No clone much larger than this one lies a single base away; base qualities are absent. The data belong to a study of neurological immune-mediated disorders (dated by TCRdb to the late 2010s). Study-level background: Among the 34 multiple sclerosis patients, relapsing-remitting MS was present in approximately 31 and secondary progressive MS was present in 3. Alongside PBMC samples, the set of 106 TCR-beta libraries contained longitudinal samples, technical triplicates, and paired CD4+ and CD8+ T-cell subsets that had been sorted. Peripheral blood TCR-beta repertoires from HTLV-I-associated myelopathy (HAM/TSP) patients, multiple sclerosis patients and healthy controls were compared by UMI-based sequencing. The cohort included around 70 subjects: about 15 with HAM/TSP, around 35 with multiple sclerosis, and about 20 healthy controls.

To synthesize cDNA, template-switch 5'RACE was performed with a primer carrying a 10-nucleotide random unique molecular identifier so that each TCR transcript was tagged. Each sequencing run produced over 160 million TCR-beta sequences covering 15-18 subjects. The RNeasy kit was used for extraction of total RNA. The KAPA Real-time Library Amplification kit was used to amplify TCR-beta VDJ regions with primers targeting the TCR constant region and the 5'RACE anchor. A first PCR added sample indexes and Illumina adaptors, and a second PCR then raised library yield. The roughly 650 bp TCR product was size-selected on a 2% E-gel SizeSelection system after Ampure bead purification. Before pooling, libraries had their quality checked on a Bioanalyzer, their concentration measured with Qubit, and their quantity determined with the Kapa Library Quantification kit. Paired-end 2 x 150 bp sequencing of the libraries was performed on an Illumina HiSeq 2500. To increase sequence diversity, about 25-30% phiX was spiked into each library pool. The study's processing was this. The quality-filtered reads were processed with the UMI-based MiGEC pipeline, whose error correction step removed more than 75% of the raw TCR sequences. VDJ genes were aligned to IMGT germline references, and clonotypes were defined by unique CDR3 amino acid sequence plus V-J genes. Clonal expansion, Shannon diversity, and CDR3 relatedness (CalcPairwiseDistances, ClusterSamples) were evaluated with VDJtools, and phylogenetic trees were built with CLCbio workbench. Expanded clones were defined as having at least 8 unique UMIs, based on coefficient-of-variation modelling across technical triplicates. TCRdb itself trimmed the public reads at Q25 with fastp, ran MiXCR and retained productive beta chains. Entries that share a CDR3 protein sequence are merged under the most common genes and DNA. In this record, the V and J calls reflect TCRdb's handling and not the investigators' own analysis. The sample has more than 45,000 distinct CDR3 sequences on record, more than 3% of them singletons. 1.5% to 2% of the sample goes to the ten largest clones.

Libraries from unsorted PBMCs were made from 2 million PBMCs kept in RNAlater at -80 degrees C until RNA extraction. The multiple sclerosis patients were enrolled in a US clinical protocol that evaluated disease progression with magnetic resonance imaging. Peripheral blood was subjected to Ficoll-Hypaque density gradient centrifugation to isolate PBMCs, which were then cryopreserved in liquid nitrogen. Overall study results and their limits: The highest TCR clonal expansion was observed in HAM/TSP patients, whereas the lowest was observed in MS patients, even when compared with healthy controls. No identical CDR3 amino acid sequences were shared among expanded clones across subjects, suggesting private TCR-beta repertoires in all groups. The MS cluster was not associated with any clinical or MRI features, and the authors stated that larger cohorts are needed. In a phylogenetic analysis, the repertoires of 18 out of 34 MS patients fell into a single cluster of related CDR3 sequences, pointing to a possible signature at the repertoire level.

Trimming takes 6 bases off V and 1 base off J; junction bases not matched to a gene: 8. The CDR3 has 15 amino acids, counting the end cysteine and phenylalanine. CDR3 DNA is the only sequence kept; it has 45 bases, read in frame from the first base. Per the germline V gene, MNHEY is the CDR1 and SVGAGI is the CDR2. The V and J genes are TRBV6-5 and TRBJ2-7; TRBD2 lines up with 8 middle nucleotides. The sample comprised PBMCs. The receptor was isolated from a young man with multiple sclerosis. The CDR3 protein is CASSGPSGRSYEQYF. The sequenced DNA: TGTGCCAGCAGCGGCCCGAGCGGGAGATCCTACGAGCAGTACTTC.